What follows are 30 T cell receptor beta chains derived from one specimen sequenced in a study of cytomegalovirus exposure and HLA in healthy donors. In the PCR, 60 Vbeta and 13 Jbeta primers were used. Clones were sequenced by immunoSEQ multiplex PCR, and TCRdb holds only the in-frame ones, with some missing. Among 200,000 to 250,000 clones listed, around nine tenths were seen once. Sequenced: PBMCs. These receptors all stem from a woman aged 18 to 35 in good health and CMV-seronegative.

This clone was seen a single time. CDR3 region: CASSHPVRDNEQFF. The CDR3 DNA follows: TGCGCCAGCAGCCATCCCGTCCGGGACAATGAGCAGTTCTTC. The rearrangement uses TRBV4-1 and TRBJ2-1, with D unresolved. Germline V gives CDR1 MGHRA, CDR2 YSYEKL. CDR3 length: 14 amino acids. The ends were cut back, 3 bases at V and 5 bases at J, with 11 bases in the middle.

The chain carries TRBV5-1 and TRBJ2-5, with D tentatively TRBD2 (6 bases). Trimming left V 1 base short and J 0 bases short, with 10 bases between. From germline, CDR1 is SGHRS and CDR2 YFSETQ. The CDR3 extends over 15 amino acids. CDR3 residues: CASSLFRGYQETQYF. CDR3 DNA sequence: TGCGCCAGCAGCTTGTTCCGGGGGTACCAAGAGACCCAGTACTTC.

V usage is TRBV19 and J usage is TRBJ2-7; D uncertain. V was trimmed by 3 bases and J by 3 bases, leaving 9 bases between them. Germline V gene data show CDR1 as LNHDA and CDR2 as SQIVND (reference sequence). This CDR3 comprises 13 residues. CDR3 residues: CASSIGAGYEQYF. For the CDR3, the DNA is TGTGCCAGTAGTATCGGAGCTGGCTACGAGCAGTACTTC.

V gene TRBV7-9 combines with J gene TRBJ1-5; the D gene is possibly TRBD1 (6 bases). CDR1 SEHNR and CDR2 FQNEAQ come from the germline V gene (reference sequence). V was shortened by 1 base and J by 2 bases, with 15 bases between the two germline ends. This CDR3 comprises 17 residues. The CDR3 nucleotides are TGTGCCAGCAGCTTAGAGGGGGTCAGGACCGGCAATCAGCCCCAGCATTTT. Translating gives CASSLEGVRTGNQPQHF.

This clone was seen a few times. The genes are TRBV7-2 and TRBJ2-5; possibly TRBD2 for D (5 bases). Germline CDR1 and CDR2: SGHTA and FQGNSA. V dropped 1 base and J dropped 5 bases, with 11 bases sitting between them. There are 14 residues in the CDR3. The CDR3 sequence: CASSLVSVGETQYF. Written as DNA, the CDR3 is TGTGCCAGCAGCTTAGTTAGCGTCGGGGAGACCCAGTACTTC. The full variable domain, rest sourced from reference TRBV7-2 and TRBJ2-5, is GAGVSQSPSNKVTEKGKDVELRCDPISGHTALYWYRQSLGQGLEFLIYFQGNSAPDKSGLPSDRFSAERTGGSVSTLTIQRTQQEDSAVYLCASSLVSVGETQYFGPGTRLLVL.

This sequence joins TRBV7-2 and TRBJ2-7; TRBD1 is a possible D gene (6 bases). Trimming left V 5 bases short and J 2 bases short, with 25 bases between. Per the germline V gene, CDR1 is SGHTA and CDR2 is FQGNSA. This CDR3 region has 18 residues. CDR3 sequence: CASSGSTGPSPITYEQYF. In nucleotides, the CDR3 is TGTGCCAGCAGCGGGTCGACAGGTCCTAGCCCCATCACCTACGAGCAGTACTTC.

The chain couples TRBV5-1 to TRBJ2-1, with a tentative D call TRBD1 (6 bases). V lost 3 bases, J lost 7 bases, and 14 bases lay in between. CDR1 is SGHRS and CDR2 is YFSETQ in the germline V gene. The CDR3 has 14 amino acids. In DNA, the CDR3 is TGCGCCAGCAGCTGGGACACCCCGACGAATGAGCAGTTCTTC. Translation gives CASSWDTPTNEQFF. Full variable domain (outside the CDR3, taken from reference TRBV5-1 and TRBJ2-1): KAGVTQTPRYLIKTRGQQVTLSCSPISGHRSVSWYQQTPGQGLQFLFEYFSETQRNKGNFPGRFSGRQFSNSRSEMNVSTLELGDSALYLCASSWDTPTNEQFFGPGTRLTVL.

The CDR3 DNA is TGTGCCAGCAGCTACGGTGGGACAACCAGCTACGAGCAGTACTTC. This translates into CASSYGGTTSYEQYF. The chain has TRBV7-2 and TRBJ2-7; TRBD1 might be the D (6 bases). Trimming removed 4 bases at V and 3 bases at J, with 16 bases between. From germline, CDR1 is SGHTA and CDR2 FQGNSA. The CDR3 sequence is 15 residues long.

The chain is built from TRBV2 and TRBJ1-5, with D possibly being TRBD1 (6 bases). Trimming left V 0 bases short and J 2 bases short, with 8 bases between. The CDR3 totals 15 residues. Germline-derived CDR1 and CDR2 are SNHLY and FYNNEI. The CDR3 reads CASSEAPGGNQPQHF. The CDR3 DNA follows: TGTGCCAGCAGTGAAGCACCAGGGGGCAATCAGCCCCAGCATTTT.

This clone was counted between two and nine times. This chain connects TRBV2 to TRBJ1-1; D might be TRBD1 (5 bases). Trimming pared 2 bases from V and 8 bases from J, leaving 21 bases between. CDR1 SNHLY and CDR2 FYNNEI come from the germline V gene. This CDR3 region has 16 residues. The CDR3 DNA reads TGTGCCAGCAGTGAACCAAAAATCGGGACTCCTCGAGAAGCTTTCTTT. It is translated as CASSEPKIGTPREAFF.

This clone was seen a few times. This sequence joins TRBV27 and TRBJ1-2; a possible D gene is TRBD1 (5 bases). Germline V gives CDR1 MNHEY, CDR2 SMNVEV (reference sequence). CDR3 size: 16 residues. The V end was cut by 2 bases, the J end by 3 bases, with 16 bases between. The CDR3, as DNA: TGTGCCAGCAGTTTACGGCGCGGGTGGGGGGACTATGGCTACACCTTC. Translated: CASSLRRGWGDYGYTF.

The chain is built from TRBV5-1 and TRBJ2-4; TRBD1 might be the D (6 bases). CDR1 SGHRS and CDR2 YFSETQ come from the germline V gene. V was cut by 0 bases and J by 2 bases, with 9 bases left in between. This CDR3 region has 15 residues. Here the CDR3 DNA reads TGCGCCAGCAGCTTGGCTCAGGGGACCAAAAACATTCAGTACTTC. Translating it yields CASSLAQGTKNIQYF.

In DNA form, the CDR3 reads TGTGCCAGCAGCAAAACTTCATGGGACAGGGATGGAAATTGCAACACTGAAGCTTTCTTT. This codes for CASSKTSWDRDGNCNTEAFF. V and J are TRBV21-1 and TRBJ1-1; the listed D gene, TRBD1, was not tested against the DNA. TRBV21-1 is a pseudogene locus. CDR3 length: 20 residues.

V usage is TRBV5-4 and J usage is TRBJ1-5, with no clear D. The CDR3 has 16 amino acids. Trimming pared 1 base from V and 5 bases from J, leaving 16 bases between. The germline V gene encodes CDR1 SGHNT and CDR2 YYREEE (reference sequence). The CDR3 sequence: CASSLNGAGMYQPQHF. CDR3 DNA sequence: TGTGCCAGCAGCTTGAATGGTGCGGGGATGTATCAGCCCCAGCATTTT.

The rearrangement uses TRBV6-1 and TRBJ2-5; possible D gene TRBD2, 6 bases. Germline assignment: CDR1 MNHNS and CDR2 SASEGT. The CDR3 sequence is 14 residues long. Between the trimmed V and J ends, which lost 10 bases and 4 bases, there was a span of 19 bases. The CDR3 spells CATGTMGLVETQYF. CDR3 coding DNA: TGTGCCACCGGAACGATGGGACTTGTAGAGACCCAGTACTTC.

V gene TRBV6-5 combines with J gene TRBJ2-5; D is possibly TRBD2 (5 bases). The CDR3 totals 14 residues. The V end was cut by 2 bases, the J end by 1 base, with 8 bases between. Per germline, CDR1 MNHEY and CDR2 SVGAGI. The CDR3 DNA reads TGTGCCAGCAGTTACAATAGCGCCCAAGAGACCCAGTACTTC. Translating gives CASSYNSAQETQYF.

The genes are TRBV11-3 and TRBJ1-2; D ambiguous. Germline V CDR1 and CDR2: SGHNT, YENEEA. The CDR3 covers 14 residues. V lost 6 bases to trimming and J lost 3 bases, with 14 bases between them. CDR3 in DNA: TGTGCCAGCAGTAAGGAGGGAACTTACTATGGCTACACCTTC. It yields the protein CASSKEGTYYGYTF.

The gene calls are TRBV5-6 and TRBJ2-1; 11 nucleotides match TRBD2. Trimming at V came to 4 bases and at J to 4 bases, leaving 4 bases not matched to a gene. Germline V gene data show CDR1 as SGHDT and CDR2 as YYEEEE. The CDR3 is 15 amino acids. The CDR3 nucleotides are TGTGCCAGCAGCGATAGCGGGGGGGGATACAATGAGCAGTTCTTC. This sequence encodes CASSDSGGGYNEQFF.

The chain employs TRBV27 and TRBJ2-7; unclear D gene. Between the trimmed V and J ends, which lost 3 bases and 1 base, there was a span of 7 bases. Germline V CDR1 and CDR2: MNHEY, SMNVEV (reference sequence). This CDR3 comprises 13 residues. The CDR3 DNA is TGTGCCAGCAGTTTTGACACGTCCTACGAGCAGTACTTC. It specifies CASSFDTSYEQYF.

The gene calls are TRBV5-8 and TRBJ1-1, with D hard to call. Per the germline V gene, CDR1 is SGHTS and CDR2 is YDEGEE. The V and J ends lost 1 base and 1 base respectively, with 11 bases between them. The CDR3 runs 15 residues. CDR3 region: CASSLRRGRNTEAFF. In DNA form, the CDR3 reads TGTGCCAGCAGCTTGAGGCGAGGCCGGAACACTGAAGCTTTCTTT.

The chain recombines TRBV5-1 with TRBJ2-7; TRBD2 agrees at 8 bases. There are 15 residues in the CDR3. Germline V gene lookup returns CDR1 SGHRS and CDR2 YFSETQ. The trim removed 0 bases at V and 1 base at J, leaving 3 bases unmatched. The CDR3 nucleotides read TGCGCCAGCAGCTTGGACGGGGGGGCTTCCTACGAGCAGTACTTC. This encodes CASSLDGGASYEQYF.

This clone came up once. The V and J genes are TRBV12-5 and TRBJ1-1, with 8 bases that match TRBD1. The germline CDR1 and CDR2 sequences are LGHNT and FRNRAP. This CDR3 is 16 amino acids long. Unmatched junction bases numbered 9, after V lost 0 bases and J lost 6 bases. CDR3 nucleotide sequence: TGTGCTAGTGGTTTGGTACTGGCAGGGGGCTCATCTGAAGCTTTCTTT. Translated, it gives CASGLVLAGGSSEAFF.

The chain links TRBV10-3 to TRBJ2-7; TRBD1 matches 10 bases. V was pared by 6 bases and J by 5 bases, with 13 bases of the junction left unmatched. This CDR3 spans 16 amino acids. In germline, CDR1 is ENHRY, CDR2 SYGVKD. The CDR3 loop is CAIRRPDRGNSHEQYF. The DNA of the CDR3 is TGTGCCATCAGGCGCCCGGACAGGGGGAATAGCCACGAGCAGTACTTC.

The V gene is TRBV9, the J gene TRBJ2-3; no reliable D call. V gave up 5 bases and J gave up 2 bases, with 9 bases separating them. The CDR3 consists of 13 residues. The V gene's germline CDR1 is SGDLS and CDR2 YYNGEE. As DNA, the CDR3 is TGTGCCAGCAGACCCGGGTCCACAGATACGCAGTATTTT. Residues: CASRPGSTDTQYF.

This rearrangement joins TRBV7-2 to TRBJ2-2, with 7 bases matching TRBD1. The CDR3 spans 16 residues. Looked up from germline, CDR1 is SGHTA and CDR2 is FQGNSA. V trimming: 4 bases; J trimming: 4 bases; junction bases outside the gene matches: 9. The CDR3 is CASSSVGTVITGELFF. As DNA, the CDR3 is TGTGCCAGCAGCTCCGTTGGGACAGTTATCACCGGGGAGCTGTTTTTT.

This chain connects TRBV9 to TRBJ1-2, with 7 bases fitting TRBD1. The germline CDR1 and CDR2 sequences are SGDLS and YYNGEE. The CDR3 runs 14 residues. The V gene end was trimmed by 3 bases and the J gene end by 3 bases; junction bases not matched to a gene: 5. The CDR3 loop is CASSAFQGDYGYTF. CDR3 nucleotide sequence: TGTGCCAGCAGCGCTTTTCAGGGGGACTATGGCTACACCTTC.

The chain joins TRBV7-9 to TRBJ2-1; D ambiguous. The CDR3 contains 11 residues. Germline lookup yields CDR1 SEHNR and CDR2 FQNEAQ (reference sequence). Trimming pared 1 base from V and 10 bases from J, leaving 5 bases between. CDR3 protein: CASSLVREQFF. The CDR3 DNA is TGTGCCAGCAGCTTAGTGAGGGAGCAGTTCTTC.

The chain is built from TRBV6-5 and TRBJ1-5; 8 positions agree with TRBD1. V gave up 5 bases and J gave up 3 bases; unmatched junction bases: 6. Per germline, CDR1 MNHEY and CDR2 SVGAGI. The CDR3 length is 15 residues. CDR3 nucleotides: TGTGCCAGCAGTCTGGACAGGGCGGACAATCAGCCCCAGCATTTT. Residues: CASSLDRADNQPQHF.

The chain links TRBV11-2 to TRBJ2-7; TRBD2 is a possible D gene (6 bases). The CDR3 length is 15 residues. Germline V gene lookup returns CDR1 SGHAT and CDR2 FQNNGV. V lost 5 bases and J lost 5, with 19 bases in between. The CDR3 nucleotides read TGTGCCAGCAGCGGCCAGGGTCTAGCGAGCAACGAGCAGTACTTC. It specifies CASSGQGLASNEQYF.

The chain uses TRBV5-6 and TRBJ2-2; possibly TRBD1 for D (6 bases). V lost 2 bases and J 1 base, leaving 9 bases between the germline ends. Germline assignment: CDR1 SGHDT and CDR2 YYEEEE. This CDR3 has 15 amino acids. CDR3 amino acids: CASSFVGGNTGELFF. DNA for the CDR3: TGTGCCAGCAGCTTCGTAGGGGGGAACACCGGGGAGCTGTTTTTT.